This TCR beta chain was captured in a study of graft-versus-host responses after intestinal transplantation. In this sample, this clone turned up once. Its target is not known. Other nucleotide sequences from this sample produce the same CDR3. Germline V gene sequence: CDR1 LNHDA, CDR2 SQIVND (reference sequence). V shed 3 bases and J shed 4 bases, with 15 bases lying between them. The CDR3 has 15 amino acids. Data came from immunoSEQ multiplex PCR; TCRdb stores just in-frame clones and leaves some out. The sample records tens of thousands of clones, roughly 86% being singletons. The chain joins TRBV19 to TRBJ1-2; D ambiguous. The receptor was isolated from a human donor who was the organ donor for an intestinal transplant. The sample consisted of unstimulated CD8+ T cells sorted from spleen or lymph node cells, taken before transplant. This CDR3 is CASSMLSFSGYGYTF. CDR3 nucleotide sequence: TGTGCCAGTAGTATGCTAAGCTTCTCGGGCTATGGCTACACCTTC.